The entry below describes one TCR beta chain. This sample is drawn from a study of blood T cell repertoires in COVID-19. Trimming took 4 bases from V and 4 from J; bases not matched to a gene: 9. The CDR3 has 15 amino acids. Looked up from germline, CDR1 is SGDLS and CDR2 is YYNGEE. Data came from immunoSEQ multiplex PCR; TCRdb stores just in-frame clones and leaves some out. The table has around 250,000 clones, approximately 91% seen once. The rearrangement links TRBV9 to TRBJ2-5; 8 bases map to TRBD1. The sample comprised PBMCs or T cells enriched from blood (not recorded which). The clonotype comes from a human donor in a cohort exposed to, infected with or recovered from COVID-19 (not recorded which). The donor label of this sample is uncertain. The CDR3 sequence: CASSTWTGTGETQYF. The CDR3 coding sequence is TGTGCCAGCAGCACCTGGACAGGGACAGGAGAGACCCAGTACTTC.